The source of this T cell receptor (beta chain) is a study of shared clonotypes between healthy human individuals. Study as a whole: Aged between 18 and 49, the donors were a couple of women and three men. Whole-study results and caveats: Non-shared clonotypes had lower generation probabilities than clonotypes shared by all four sorted-subset donors.

Each sample came from a Caucasian adult donor living in Nashville, Tennessee. An assay was performed, and its level was deep. Method: immunoSEQ multiplex PCR; TCRdb's copy keeps in-frame clones and lacks some. The table includes fewer than 1.6 million clones, approximately 98.5% detected once. The sample holds one count of this clone. Its antigen is as yet unknown. From germline, CDR1 is SGHNT and CDR2 YENEEA. This CDR3 is 13 amino acids long. V was shortened by 5 bases and J by 1 base, with 5 bases between the two germline ends. The sequence came from a man in his thirties or forties in good health. This chain links TRBV11-3 with TRBJ2-2, with a possible D match to TRBD2 (5 bases). What was sequenced was naive CD4+ T cells sorted from blood. The subset was: CD45RA+ positively selected. CDR3 protein: CASSGRNTGELFF. DNA for the CDR3: TGTGCCAGCAGCGGGAGGAACACCGGGGAGCTGTTTTTT.